This TCR beta chain was sequenced during a study of shared clonotypes between healthy human individuals. The V end was cut by 0 bases, the J end by 2 bases, with 14 bases between. The CDR3 totals 16 residues. Germline CDR1 reads MNHNY; CDR2 reads SVGAGI (reference sequence). Per the original methods: Because ImmunoSEQ provided only junction sequences with no quality scores, the filtering differed. Assay used: immunoSEQ multiplex PCR; TCRdb lists only in-frame clones, some missing. D and trimming were read from the DNA, whereas the V and J calls and clone size are those reported in that table. Altogether about 2.1 million clones are present, over 85% being singletons, with the ten largest covering around 1.8%. Naive CD8 cells were CD45RO-negative, positively selected for CCR7, excluding terminally differentiated effector memory CD45RA+ cells. To note about this clone: Its antigen is unknown.

The study, taken as a whole, reports: Clonotypes not shared had lower generation probabilities than those common to all four donors.

The sequence was obtained from a man in his late teens or twenties in good health. Some clones in this sample may be carry-over from other donors' samples. The sequenced sample was naive CD8+ T cells from PBMCs. The J gene is TRBJ2-7, the V gene TRBV6-6; TRBD1 is a possible D gene (5 bases). CDR3: CASSYSMQGTPYEQYF. The CDR3 coding sequence is TGTGCCAGCAGTTACTCGATGCAGGGTACCCCCTACGAGCAGTACTTC.